This TCR beta chain derives from a study of shared clonotypes between healthy human individuals. Findings of the study overall: Generation probabilities of non-shared clonotypes were lower (relative to those shared by all four donors). Sampling included only blood; tissue repertoires likely differ.

Several immunoSEQ 96-well plates shared each subset's DNA, each plate a replicate. Sequencing was performed with immunoSEQ multiplex PCR; in TCRdb, only in-frame clones are kept and a portion is missing. The profile shows approximately 710,000 clones, 80% to 95% of them singletons. As regards this clone: Antigen unknown.

The germline V gene encodes CDR1 MDHEN and CDR2 SYDVKM. This CDR3 spans 16 amino acids. V shed 1 base and J 3 bases; nucleotides not matched to a gene: 5. The TCR was taken from a man younger than 35 in good health. Some clones in this sample may be carry-over from other donors' samples. Sequencing used memory CD8+ T cells from PBMCs. Documented subset: CD45RO+ cells pooled with CCR7-negative TemRA cells. This sequence joins TRBV28 and TRBJ1-3, with 8 positions matching TRBD1. For the CDR3, the DNA is TGTGCCAGCAGTTTATCGAGGACAGGGATTGGAAACACCATATATTTT. Protein sequence: CASSLSRTGIGNTIYF.